Described below is a single T cell receptor (beta chain) sequence and its context. These data originate in a study of blood T cell repertoires in COVID-19. The wider study: Collection of acute and convalescent COVID-19 samples took place in the United States, Italy and Spain.

The CDR3 runs to 16 residues. Germline V CDR1 and CDR2: MNHEY, SVGEGT. Deletions cut 4 bases from V and 5 bases from J, with 21 bases between. Sequencing was performed with immunoSEQ multiplex PCR; in TCRdb, only in-frame clones are kept and a portion is missing. The sample comprises 300,000 to 350,000 clones, around 83% of which are singletons, and about 3% rests with the top ten. The sequence came from a man under 40 with active or convalescent COVID-19. The rearrangement links TRBV6-2 or TRBV6-3 to TRBJ2-7; the D gene is possibly TRBD2 (6 bases). Sequenced material: peripheral blood. CDR3 DNA sequence: TGTGCCAGCAGTTTAAGACCCCTCGGGGGATTCGACGAGCAGTACTTC. Translated: CASSLRPLGGFDEQYF.